This T cell receptor (beta chain) stems from a study of cytomegalovirus exposure and HLA in healthy donors (dated by TCRdb to the late 2010s). With regard to the full study: An earlier analysis of approximately 640 of the donors reported 250 to 350 Gb of sequence data and some 120 million unique TCR beta sequences from around 200 million T cells. The later analysis used no new phenotypic data to find candidate immune exposures, relying instead on TCR beta sequences and their occurrence across donors. HLA typing covered class I and class II loci at four-digit resolution. To predict cytomegalovirus infection status, the study combined high-throughput TCR immunosequencing, statistical association of individual TCRs with disease status, and machine learning. The study profiled the T cell repertoires of 500 to 800 subjects by immunosequencing and related them to cytomegalovirus serostatus. On average, around 230,000 unique TCR beta nucleotide sequences were sequenced per donor among 398 genotyped donors of the cohort, with 15% to 20% of those sequences being non-productive. An earlier analysis of 500 to 750 of the donors applied high-throughput TCR beta sequencing to assess whether each TCR beta V gene segment acted as functional or pseudogenic. Roughly five DR-DQ haplotypes were handled as single units for association and clustering, since linkage in the cohort was strong. Of the 300 to 400 genotyped donors, approximately 83% fell in the genetic ancestry cluster associated with self-reported Caucasian donors. The study aimed to test whether cataloging public T cell receptors could reveal signatures of past pathogen exposure. All discovery cohort repertoires had been generated on a single sequencing platform. A separate validation cohort of over a hundred different subjects was used in addition to the roughly 640-subject first cohort. The number of typed donors differed by locus: about 620-640 for A, B, C, DRB1 and DQB1; approximately 540 for DQA1; 606 for DPA1; and about 450 for DPB1. Donor age, sex, ethnicity and CMV serostatus were collected together with the repertoire data. In a later genetic analysis, genome-wide SNP genotypes for about 55% of the 666 donors were used, and that subset was treated as a discovery cohort. In a later analysis, previously published TCR beta repertoires from 500 to 750 donors were re-analyzed and high-resolution HLA genotyping was added so that TCR occurrence patterns could be studied. An early release covering just under 650 HLA-typed donors comprised approximately 300 gigabases of sequencing data and 85 million to 100 million unique TCR sequences. Beyond this particular receptor, the publication reports: Correlated functional status among segregating V segments might be attributable to linkage disequilibrium, but an unknown experimental factor could not be ruled out. Roughly uniform sequencing depth across donors was assumed in presence/absence analyses, although this assumption may not hold. Three of the identified cytomegalovirus-associated TCR beta chains were confirmed in vitro to be specific for cytomegalovirus antigens. A further reported finding was that TCR beta sequences accurately predicted the HLA-A and HLA-B alleles for most subjects in the first cohort. Because counts were too low, roughly 18 rarely observed V segments, including chromosome 9 orphons, were left out of the earlier analysis of 500 to 650 of the donors. In a later analysis, some 18,000 TCR beta sequences were associated with specific HLA alleles at a false discovery rate of 0.05. In a later genetic analysis, a missense DCLRE1C variant was associated with V-gene and J-gene trimming of TCR beta chains, and the association was replicated in an independent cohort. When HLA alleles, especially DR and DQ, strongly co-occurred, TCR associations were difficult to assign to individual alleles. The authors suggested that the approach could potentially be generalized to other disease states and immunological phenotypes. Cytomegalovirus status was reported to be diagnosed by the classifier with high specificity and sensitivity in both the original and validation cohorts. Because HLA typing was missing for some donors at each locus, association tests included only the typed subset. A later analysis reported that several top co-occurrence clusters appeared linked to parvovirus B19, influenza, CMV and Epstein-Barr virus. According to a later analysis, most CMV-associated TCR beta chains appeared to be HLA-restricted, and the HLA associations seemed to be driven largely by CMV exposure. Across donors, most TCR sequences were observed very rarely, whereas some public TCRs were present in many individuals. For the cohort, immune exposure information was limited to CMV serostatus. A later genetic analysis reported fewer N-insertions in productive TCRs among donors in an Asian-associated ancestry cluster than the roughly 720-donor mean. In a later analysis, the rate of TCR association differed among HLA loci, with DRB1 alleles having the most associated TCRs and HLA-C alleles having the fewest. This cohort had only TCR beta chains sequenced, and the lack of alpha or paired-chain data limited which features could be detected. A total of 150 or so TCR beta chains were listed by the study as associated with cytomegalovirus. Broadly in line with IMGT annotations, most TCR beta V segments showed up in productive rearrangements about 87% or about 30% of the time in an earlier analysis of under 700 of the donors. Compared with equally common non-associated chains, HLA-associated TCR beta chains in a later analysis were more clonally expanded and had lower generation probabilities. The sequencing pipeline was judged likely to have produced a cluster of highly shared sequence variants as a technical artifact. Some IMGT-functional V segments, including TRBV6-2 and TRBV6-3, could not be told apart with the 87-base-pair reads, so those segments were excluded.

Receptors were amplified or captured by the immunoSEQ multiplex PCR assay. The multiplex PCR relied on a mix of 60 forward primers for TCR Vbeta segments and 13 reverse primers for TCR Jbeta segments. A multiplex PCR assay on genomic DNA amplified the CDR3 region of rearranged TCR beta genes. The Illumina HiSeq System was used to sequence the amplified TCR beta libraries as 87-base-pair reads. In the source study's methods: A later analysis counted approximately 84 million unique TCR beta chains across the 666 repertoires, and some 11 million of these chains were shared by at least two donors. To remove PCR and sequencing errors, raw reads were error-corrected and collapsed into unique sequences using a nearest-neighbor algorithm that merged closely related sequences. V, D and J gene segments were assigned by aligning CDR3 sequences to IMGT reference sequences. For a sequence to be retained, at least a six-nucleotide match to both a V gene segment and a J gene segment was required. A rearrangement was called productive if the CDR3 had no stop codons and remained in frame with V and J, and every other rearrangement was called non-productive. CDR3 was defined according to IMGT convention as the region running from the second conserved V-encoded cysteine to the conserved J-encoded phenylalanine. Sequences without an unambiguous match to a single V gene segment were excluded from the earlier analysis of several hundred of the donors. In an earlier analysis of several hundred of the donors, V segments were called functional above 56.7% productive rearrangements and were called segregating when the between-donor standard deviation exceeded 5%. A statistical classification framework was built for diagnosing cytomegalovirus status from the catalog of TCR beta chain sequences. In a later analysis, TCR nucleotide sequences were compared against IMGT/GENE-DB human TR gene sequences so that V and J genes could be assigned. A later analysis assigned CDR3 sequences and most-parsimonious VDJ recombination scenarios with the TCRdist pipeline. A later analysis defined each TCR beta chain by its CDR3 amino acid sequence plus V-gene family, and excluded reads lacking a unique V-gene family. To address suspected cross-contamination and a sequencing artifact, a later analysis removed a few hundred highly shared, low-generation-probability nucleotide sequences. In a later analysis, a clonal expansion index was calculated for each public chain from normalized within-repertoire ranks of inferred template counts. In a later analysis, generation probabilities were computed with a VDJ recombination model fitted to out-of-frame rearrangements, and the resulting probabilities were checked against IGoR. In a later analysis, hypergeometric tests were used to score TCR-TCR, TCR-HLA and TCR-CMV co-occurrence, with a repertoire-size bias correction applied to TCR pairs. False discovery rates were estimated in a later analysis by permuting HLA or CMV assignments 20 times. In a later analysis, co-occurring TCRs were grouped with DBSCAN, and TCRdist sequence similarity was added when clustering was performed within HLA-allele-positive subsets. Repertoires with fewer than 30,000 or more than 120,000 public chains were left out of co-occurrence clustering, as were a few repertoires with anomalous nucleotide sharing. TCRdb limited this immuneACCESS table to in-frame rearrangements with V and J called. A share of clones is missing; checked studies link under half to unresolved V genes, and the rest is unexplained. V, J and clone size were drawn from that table, and D and trimming were deduced from the DNA. Here the sample has about 170,000 clones; roughly 80% occur a single time. Around 7.3% of the sample lies in the top ten.

The trim is 0 bases for V and 8 bases for J, with a gap of 17 bases between the germline ends. Measured from the cysteine to the phenylalanine, the CDR3 is 15 residues long. Only the CDR3 part of the read is kept: 45 bases, read in frame from the first base. From a lookup of the germline V gene, CDR1 and CDR2 are SGHRS and YFSETQ. As regards this clone: The antigen it binds to is not known. Base qualities are missing; no much larger clone stands one base away.

In total, 600 or so healthy bone marrow donors made up the cohort. At the time of sampling, every cohort member was nominally healthy, though immune exposures that went unrecorded were likely present. The donor tested CMV seropositive, placing the donor among the 250 to 300 seropositive members of the cohort. A peripheral blood sample was provided by each donor, and peripheral blood mononuclear cells were used for TCR beta sequencing. Genomic DNA was extracted from the blood cell samples with the Qiagen DNeasy Blood Extraction Kit. Material for sequencing was PBMCs. The TCR comes from a man aged 25 to 45 in good health and CMV-seropositive. The V and J segments used are TRBV5-1 and TRBJ1-2, and perhaps TRBD1 as D gene, on 6 matching bases. The CDR3 amino acid sequence is: CASSLETQGLTGYTF. The DNA sequence reads TGCGCCAGCAGCTTGGAGACACAGGGTTTGACCGGCTACACCTTC.